This T cell receptor (beta chain) was recorded in a study of T cells after yellow fever vaccination. MiXCR, run by TCRdb on the 5' RACE reads, gives a single entry per CDR3 protein. This table has about 180,000 distinct CDR3 sequences, approximately 6.2% appearing once. This clonotype occurred many times. This clonotype was obtained from a man between 18 and 35 years old who received the YFV17D yellow fever vaccine. Sequencing was performed on CD4+ T cells sorted from PBMCs, taken on the day of the first yellow fever vaccination.

As DNA, the CDR3 is TGTGCCAGCAGCGTCGGGACTATAAGCACAGATACGCAGTATTTT. Protein product: CASSVGTISTDTQYF. This chain links TRBV9 with TRBJ2-3, with 7 bases fitting TRBD2. Trimming cost V 2 bases and J 0 bases; bases outside gene matches: 3. The CDR3 is 15 residues long. Germline V lookup: CDR1 SGDLS, CDR2 YYNGEE.